This entry lists 10 T cell receptor beta chains sequenced from one sample in a study of T cells in localized non-small cell lung cancer (dated by TCRdb to 2018 to 2021). To prepare the library, the immunoSEQ multiplex PCR assay was applied. This is the immuneACCESS table as TCRdb keeps it, with only in-frame sequences that have V and J called. A part of the clones is gone; compared with another copy, unresolved V genes explain less than half, and the rest is unexplained. The sample table lists 5,000 to 6,500 clones, 25% to 30% of them with a count of one. The leading ten clones occupy roughly 5.3% of the sample. Sequencing was performed on lung tumor tissue, taken before any cancer treatment. These receptors all come from a female donor of 60 years or more with stage I lung adenocarcinoma.

This clone was counted a few times. The chain recombines TRBV28 with TRBJ2-3, with TRBD2 matching 10 bases. The CDR3 is made up of 18 amino acids. CDR1 and CDR2 (germline): MDHEN, SYDVKM. The ends lost 2 bases at V and 4 bases at J; junction bases unmatched: 12. The chain's CDR3 is CASSLANPRLAGADTQYF. DNA of the CDR3: TGTGCCAGCAGTTTAGCCAACCCCCGACTAGCGGGCGCAGATACGCAGTATTTT.

The chain is built from TRBV11-1 and TRBJ2-3; D unclear. Germline lookup yields CDR1 SGHAT and CDR2 FQDESV (reference sequence). The CDR3 runs to 14 residues. Trimming pared 1 base from V and 1 base from J, leaving 6 bases between. The CDR3, as DNA: TGTGCCAGCAGCTTAGGGCGTGGCACAGATACGCAGTATTTT. Amino acid sequence: CASSLGRGTDTQYF.

This clone was counted a few times. This chain joins TRBV9 and TRBJ1-1; 10 bases match TRBD1. V gave up 5 bases and J gave up 10 bases; unmatched junction bases: 8. CDR3 length: 13 residues. In germline, CDR1 is SGDLS, CDR2 YYNGEE. This CDR3 reads CASSASDRGGAFF. CDR3 nucleotide sequence: TGTGCCAGCAGTGCTTCGGACAGGGGGGGAGCTTTCTTT.

The rearrangement links TRBV7-2 to TRBJ2-7; D is perhaps TRBD1 (6 bases). The CDR3 contains 15 residues. V dropped 4 bases and J dropped 5 bases, with 18 bases sitting between them. The germline V gene has CDR1 SGHTA and CDR2 FQGNSA. The CDR3 DNA reads as TGTGCCAGCAGCTCCATTACAGGGAAATTCGACGAGCAGTACTTC. This translates into CASSSITGKFDEQYF.

J is TRBJ2-7 and V is TRBV28; 7 bases are shared with TRBD2. Germline assignment: CDR1 MDHEN and CDR2 SYDVKM. The CDR3 spans 12 residues. V trimming: 8 bases; J trimming: 5 bases; junction bases outside the gene matches: 6. The CDR3 sequence is CASGRELNEQYF. CDR3 DNA: TGTGCCAGCGGGAGGGAGCTGAACGAGCAGTACTTC.

This clone turned up a few times. The V gene is TRBV11-3, the J gene TRBJ1-3, with a possible D match to TRBD1 (5 bases). The V gene lost 4 bases and the J gene lost 0 bases, with 22 bases spanning the gap. In germline, CDR1 is SGHNT, CDR2 YENEEA. The CDR3 covers 19 residues. The CDR3 DNA sequence: TGTGCCAGCAGCTACGAGAAATGGGGACGGTGGTTCTCTGGAAACACCATATATTTT. Encoded protein: CASSYEKWGRWFSGNTIYF.

This clone occurred a few times. This sequence joins TRBV9 and TRBJ2-6; 9 bases map to TRBD1. Germline lookup yields CDR1 SGDLS and CDR2 YYNGEE. This CDR3 contains 16 residues. The V and J ends lost 5 bases and 0 bases, in that order; junction bases with no gene match: 3. DNA for the CDR3: TGTGCCAGCAGGGGACAGGGAACCTCTGGGGCCAACGTCCTGACTTTC. This translates into CASRGQGTSGANVLTF.

This chain connects TRBV18 to TRBJ1-6; D ambiguous. CDR3 length: 15 residues. The V end lost 3 bases, the J end lost 7 bases, and 13 bases lay between the germline ends. The germline V gene has CDR1 KGHSH and CDR2 LQKENI. CDR3 in amino acids: CASSPPSLGNSPLHF. DNA of the CDR3: TGTGCCAGCTCACCCCCCTCCTTAGGAAATTCACCCCTCCACTTT.

Concerning this clone: Other DNA variants within this sample encode the same CDR3. This rearrangement joins TRBV19 to TRBJ1-2, with 8 bases that match TRBD1. Germline CDR1 is LNHDA and CDR2 is SQIVND (reference sequence). Germline trimming cut 6 bases from V and 2 bases from J; bases unmatched to any gene: 5. The CDR3 length is 14 residues. CDR3 sequence: CASSGQGANYGYTF. CDR3 nucleotides: TGTGCCAGTAGCGGACAGGGTGCGAACTATGGCTACACCTTC. Filled out from reference TRBV19 and TRBJ1-2, the complete variable domain reads DGGITQSPKYLFRKEGQNVTLSCEQNLNHDAMYWYRQDPGQGLRLIYYSQIVNDFQKGDIAEGYSVSREKKESFPLTVTSAQKNPTAFYLCASSGQGANYGYTFGSGTRLTVV.

This clone has just a few counts. This chain links TRBV11-3 with TRBJ2-7, with 10 bases lining up with TRBD1. Germline lookup yields CDR1 SGHNT and CDR2 YENEEA. Trimming at V came to 1 base and at J to 0 bases, leaving 0 bases not matched to a gene. CDR3 length equals 15 residues. The CDR3 nucleotides read TGTGCCAGCAGCTTAGGGACAGGGGGCTCCTACGAGCAGTACTTC. Its translation is CASSLGTGGSYEQYF.